The clone carrying this T cell receptor beta chain was observed once. Its target is not known. These data belong to a study of CD8 T cells in ankylosing spondylitis. The germline gives CDR1 SGHAT, CDR2 FQNNGV. The CDR3 runs to 16 residues. Trimming took off 8 bases at V and 0 bases at J, with 16 bases between the two ends. TCRdb ran MiXCR on the 5' RACE reads and lists one entry per CDR3 protein. The table records 250,000 to 300,000 distinct CDR3 sequences, over 15% of them present only once. Study outcomes and limitations: Some motif variants had been reported before (in reactive arthritis synovial fluid and blood). What appeared characteristic of ankylosing spondylitis blood was a TCR beta motif of fewer than ten highly homologous variants. Enrichment of disease-linked clones was reportedly significant in matched ankylosing spondylitis synovial fluid.

This receptor was identified in a male donor with ankylosing spondylitis or in good health (not recorded which). The genes are TRBV11-2 and TRBJ1-4, with TRBD1 as a possible D gene (5 bases). Specimen: blood, either unsorted or a sorted T cell fraction (not recorded which). The CDR3 loop reads CASGSGTGATNEKLFF. The CDR3 bases are TGTGCCAGCGGATCCGGGACCGGTGCAACTAATGAAAAACTGTTTTTT. The whole variable domain, remainder taken from reference TRBV11-2 and TRBJ1-4, is EAGVAQSPRYKIIEKRQSVAFWCNPISGHATLYWYQQILGQGPKLLIQFQNNGVVDDSQLPKDRFSAERLKGVDSTLKIQPAKLEDSAVYLCASGSGTGATNEKLFFGSGTQLSVL.